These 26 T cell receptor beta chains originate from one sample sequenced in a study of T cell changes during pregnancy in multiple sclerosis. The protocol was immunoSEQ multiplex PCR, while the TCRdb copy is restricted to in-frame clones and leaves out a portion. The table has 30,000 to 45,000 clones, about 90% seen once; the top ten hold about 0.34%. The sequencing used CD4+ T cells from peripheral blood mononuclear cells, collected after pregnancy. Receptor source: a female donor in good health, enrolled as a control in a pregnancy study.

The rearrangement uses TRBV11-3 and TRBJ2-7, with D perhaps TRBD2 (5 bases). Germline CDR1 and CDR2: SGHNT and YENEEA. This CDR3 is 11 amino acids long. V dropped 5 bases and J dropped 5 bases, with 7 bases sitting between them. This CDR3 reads CASSQEDEQYF. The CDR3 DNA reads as TGTGCCAGCAGCCAGGAGGACGAGCAGTACTTC. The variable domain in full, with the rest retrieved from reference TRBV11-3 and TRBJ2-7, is EAGVVQSPRYKIIEKKQPVAFWCNPISGHNTLYWYLQNLGQGPELLIRYENEEAVDDSQLPKDRFSAERLKGVDSTLKIQPAELGDSAVYLCASSQEDEQYFGPGTRLTVT.

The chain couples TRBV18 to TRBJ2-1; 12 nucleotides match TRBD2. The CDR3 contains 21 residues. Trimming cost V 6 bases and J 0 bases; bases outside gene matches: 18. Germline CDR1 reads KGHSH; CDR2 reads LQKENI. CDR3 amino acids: CASSREIPGLAGLSSYNEQFF. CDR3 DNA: TGTGCCAGCTCCCGGGAAATCCCGGGACTAGCGGGCCTGAGCTCCTACAATGAGCAGTTCTTC.

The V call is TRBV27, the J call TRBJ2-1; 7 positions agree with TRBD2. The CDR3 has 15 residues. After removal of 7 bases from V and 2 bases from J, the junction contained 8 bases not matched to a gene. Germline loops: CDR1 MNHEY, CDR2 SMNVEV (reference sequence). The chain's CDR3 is CASIPAGTTYNEQFF. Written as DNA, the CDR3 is TGTGCCAGCATACCCGCCGGGACTACCTACAATGAGCAGTTCTTC.

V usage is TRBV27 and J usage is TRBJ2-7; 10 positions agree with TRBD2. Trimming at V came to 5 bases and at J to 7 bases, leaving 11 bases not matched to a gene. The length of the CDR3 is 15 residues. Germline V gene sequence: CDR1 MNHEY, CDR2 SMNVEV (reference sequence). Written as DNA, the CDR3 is TGTGCCAGCAGTGCCCTAGCGGGAGCCCCTGGGGAGCAGTACTTC. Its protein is CASSALAGAPGEQYF.

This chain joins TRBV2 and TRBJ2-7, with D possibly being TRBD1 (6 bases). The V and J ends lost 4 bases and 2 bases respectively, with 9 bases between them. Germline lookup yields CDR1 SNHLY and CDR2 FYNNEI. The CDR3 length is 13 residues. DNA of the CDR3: TGTGCCAGCAGTGGGCAGGGGCCCTACGAGCAGTACTTC. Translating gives CASSGQGPYEQYF.

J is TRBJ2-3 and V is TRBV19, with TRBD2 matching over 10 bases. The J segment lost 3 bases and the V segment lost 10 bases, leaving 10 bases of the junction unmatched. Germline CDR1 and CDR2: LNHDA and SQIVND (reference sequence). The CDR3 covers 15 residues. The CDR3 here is CATSSLAGDTDTQYF. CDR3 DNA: TGTGCCACCTCGTCCCTAGCGGGAGATACAGATACGCAGTATTTT.

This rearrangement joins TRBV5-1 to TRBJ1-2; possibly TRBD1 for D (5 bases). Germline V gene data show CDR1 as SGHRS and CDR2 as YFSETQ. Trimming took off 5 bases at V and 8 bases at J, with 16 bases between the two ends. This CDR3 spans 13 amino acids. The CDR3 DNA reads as TGCGCCAGCAGGACCGACAGCCTCAGAGGCTACACCTTC. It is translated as CASRTDSLRGYTF.

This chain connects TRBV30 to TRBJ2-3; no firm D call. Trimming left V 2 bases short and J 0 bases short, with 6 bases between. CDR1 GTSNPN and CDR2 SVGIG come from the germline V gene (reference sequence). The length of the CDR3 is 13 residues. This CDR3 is CAWSSMSTDTQYF. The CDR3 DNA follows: TGTGCCTGGAGTAGCATGAGCACAGATACGCAGTATTTT.

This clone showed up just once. The CDR3: CASSFVSGNSPLHF. The CDR3 DNA follows: TGTGCCAGCAGCTTCGTTTCAGGGAATTCACCCCTCCACTTT. The gene calls are TRBV11-2 and TRBJ1-6, with D possibly being TRBD1 (5 bases). Germline V gene lookup returns CDR1 SGHAT and CDR2 FQNNGV. This CDR3 spans 14 amino acids. V was clipped by 3 bases and J by 7 bases, with 10 bases between them. Using reference TRBV11-2 and TRBJ1-6 for the parts outside the CDR3, the full variable domain is EAGVAQSPRYKIIEKRQSVAFWCNPISGHATLYWYQQILGQGPKLLIQFQNNGVVDDSQLPKDRFSAERLKGVDSTLKIQPAKLEDSAVYLCASSFVSGNSPLHFGNGTRLTVT.

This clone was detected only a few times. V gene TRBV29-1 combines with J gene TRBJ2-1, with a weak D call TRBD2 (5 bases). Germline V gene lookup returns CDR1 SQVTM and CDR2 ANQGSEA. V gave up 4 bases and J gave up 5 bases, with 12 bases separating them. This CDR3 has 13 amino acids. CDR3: CSVARVGNNEQFF. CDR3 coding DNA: TGCAGCGTTGCGAGGGTAGGGAACAATGAGCAGTTCTTC.

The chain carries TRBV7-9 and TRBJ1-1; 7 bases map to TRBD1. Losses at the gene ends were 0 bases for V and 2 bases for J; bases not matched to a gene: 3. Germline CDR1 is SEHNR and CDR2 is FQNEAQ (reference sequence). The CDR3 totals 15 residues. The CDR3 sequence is CASSLAAGGNTEAFF. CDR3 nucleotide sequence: TGTGCCAGCAGCTTAGCGGCAGGGGGAAACACTGAAGCTTTCTTT. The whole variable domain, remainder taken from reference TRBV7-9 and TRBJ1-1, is DTGVSQNPRHKITKRGQNVTFRCDPISEHNRLYWYRQTLGQGPEFLTYFQNEAQLEKSRLLSDRFSAERPKGSFSTLEIQRTEQGDSAMYLCASSLAAGGNTEAFFGQGTRLTVV.

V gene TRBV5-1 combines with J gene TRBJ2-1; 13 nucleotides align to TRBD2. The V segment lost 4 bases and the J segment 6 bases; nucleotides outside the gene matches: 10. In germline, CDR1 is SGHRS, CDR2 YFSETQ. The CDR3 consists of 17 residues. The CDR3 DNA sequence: TGCGCCAGCAGCCCGACGACTAGCGGGAGGTATTCCAATGAGCAGTTCTTC. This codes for CASSPTTSGRYSNEQFF. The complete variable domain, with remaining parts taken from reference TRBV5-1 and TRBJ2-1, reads KAGVTQTPRYLIKTRGQQVTLSCSPISGHRSVSWYQQTPGQGLQFLFEYFSETQRNKGNFPGRFSGRQFSNSRSEMNVSTLELGDSALYLCASSPTTSGRYSNEQFFGPGTRLTVL.

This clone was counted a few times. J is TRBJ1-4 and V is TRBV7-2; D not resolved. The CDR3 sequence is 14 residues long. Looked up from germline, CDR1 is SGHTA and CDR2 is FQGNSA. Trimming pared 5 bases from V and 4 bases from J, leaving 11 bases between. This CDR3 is CASSSVQFNEKLFF. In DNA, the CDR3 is TGTGCCAGCAGCAGCGTTCAGTTTAATGAAAAACTGTTTTTT.

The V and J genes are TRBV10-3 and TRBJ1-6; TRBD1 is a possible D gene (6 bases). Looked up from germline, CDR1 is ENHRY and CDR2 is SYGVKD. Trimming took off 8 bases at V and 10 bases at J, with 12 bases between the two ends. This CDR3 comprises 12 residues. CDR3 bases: TGTGCCATCCGGACAGAAGGGTCACCCCTCCACTTT. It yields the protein CAIRTEGSPLHF.

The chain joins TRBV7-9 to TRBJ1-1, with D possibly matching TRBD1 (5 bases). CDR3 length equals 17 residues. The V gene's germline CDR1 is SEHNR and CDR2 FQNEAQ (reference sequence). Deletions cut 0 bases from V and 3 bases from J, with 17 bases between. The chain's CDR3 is CASSLATLRDGDTEAFF. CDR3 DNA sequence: TGTGCCAGCAGCTTAGCAACCCTCAGGGATGGAGACACTGAAGCTTTCTTT.

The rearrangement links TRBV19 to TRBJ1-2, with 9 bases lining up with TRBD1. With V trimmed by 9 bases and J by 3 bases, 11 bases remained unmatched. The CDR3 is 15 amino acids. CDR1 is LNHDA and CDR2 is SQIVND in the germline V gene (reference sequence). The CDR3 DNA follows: TGTGCCAGCCGCACACAGGGGGCATTTGACTATGGCTACACCTTC. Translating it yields CASRTQGAFDYGYTF.

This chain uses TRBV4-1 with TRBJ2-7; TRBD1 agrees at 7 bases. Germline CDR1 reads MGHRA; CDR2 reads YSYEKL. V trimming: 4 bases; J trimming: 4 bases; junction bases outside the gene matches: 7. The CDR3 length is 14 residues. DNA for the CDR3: TGCGCCAGCAGCCGATTGGAGACAGGGTACGAGCAGTACTTC. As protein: CASSRLETGYEQYF.

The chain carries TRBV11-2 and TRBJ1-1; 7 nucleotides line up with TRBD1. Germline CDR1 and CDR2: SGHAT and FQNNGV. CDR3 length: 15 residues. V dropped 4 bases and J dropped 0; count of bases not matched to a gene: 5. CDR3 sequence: CASSSMGQLNTEAFF. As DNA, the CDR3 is TGTGCCAGCAGCTCGATGGGACAGCTGAACACTGAAGCTTTCTTT.

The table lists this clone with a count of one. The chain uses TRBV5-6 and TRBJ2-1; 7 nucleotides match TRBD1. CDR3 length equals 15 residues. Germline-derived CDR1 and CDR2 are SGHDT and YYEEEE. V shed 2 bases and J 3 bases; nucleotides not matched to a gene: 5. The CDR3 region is CASSFGRDSYNEQFF. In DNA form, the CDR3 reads TGTGCCAGCAGCTTTGGCAGGGACAGCTACAATGAGCAGTTCTTC.

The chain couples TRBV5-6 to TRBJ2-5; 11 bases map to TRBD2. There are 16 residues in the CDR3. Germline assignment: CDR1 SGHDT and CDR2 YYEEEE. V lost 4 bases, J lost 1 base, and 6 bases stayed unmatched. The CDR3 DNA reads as TGTGCCAGCAGCCACCCTCTAGCGGGGGGCCAAGAGACCCAGTACTTC. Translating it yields CASSHPLAGGQETQYF. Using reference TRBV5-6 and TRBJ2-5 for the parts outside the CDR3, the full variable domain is DAGVTQSPTHLIKTRGQQVTLRCSPKSGHDTVSWYQQALGQGPQFIFQYYEEEERQRGNFPDRFSGHQFPNYSSELNVNALLLGDSALYLCASSHPLAGGQETQYFGPGTRLLVL.

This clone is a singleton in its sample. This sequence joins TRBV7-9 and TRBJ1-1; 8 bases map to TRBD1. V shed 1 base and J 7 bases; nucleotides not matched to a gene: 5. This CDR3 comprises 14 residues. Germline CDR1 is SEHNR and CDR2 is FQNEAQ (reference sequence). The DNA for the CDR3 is TGTGCCAGCAGCTTAGTCGGCAGGGGGCTTGAAGCTTTCTTT. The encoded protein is CASSLVGRGLEAFF.

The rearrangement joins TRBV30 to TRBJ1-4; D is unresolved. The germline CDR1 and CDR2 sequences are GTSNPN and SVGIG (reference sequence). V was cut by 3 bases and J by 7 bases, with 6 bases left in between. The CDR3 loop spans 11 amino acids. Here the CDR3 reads CAWSGSEKLFF. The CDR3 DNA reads TGTGCCTGGAGCGGGAGTGAAAAACTGTTTTTT.

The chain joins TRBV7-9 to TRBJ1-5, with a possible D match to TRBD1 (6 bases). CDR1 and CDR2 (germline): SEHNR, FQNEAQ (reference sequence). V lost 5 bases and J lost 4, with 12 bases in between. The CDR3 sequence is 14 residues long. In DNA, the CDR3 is TGTGCCAGCAGCCCAGGGGCAGTTAATCAGCCCCAGCATTTT. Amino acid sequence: CASSPGAVNQPQHF.

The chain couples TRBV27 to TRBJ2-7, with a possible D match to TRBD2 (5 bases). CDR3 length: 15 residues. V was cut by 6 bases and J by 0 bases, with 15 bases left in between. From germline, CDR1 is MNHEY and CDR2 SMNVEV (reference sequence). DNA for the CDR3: TGTGCCAGCAGCTCTCGGACTGCCAGCTCCTACGAGCAGTACTTC. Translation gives CASSSRTASSYEQYF.

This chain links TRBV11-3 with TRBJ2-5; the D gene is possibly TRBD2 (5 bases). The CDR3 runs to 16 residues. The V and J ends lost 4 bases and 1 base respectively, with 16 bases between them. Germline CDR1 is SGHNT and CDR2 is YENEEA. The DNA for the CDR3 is TGTGCCAGCAGCTCTGACGGACTGTCGAGCCAAGAGACCCAGTACTTC. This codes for CASSSDGLSSQETQYF.

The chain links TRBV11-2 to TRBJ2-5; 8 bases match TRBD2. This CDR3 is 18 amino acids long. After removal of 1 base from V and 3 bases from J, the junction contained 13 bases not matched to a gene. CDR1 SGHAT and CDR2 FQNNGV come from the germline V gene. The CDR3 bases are TGTGCCAGCAGCTTAGTGGCCCTTCCGGGACTAGAAAAAGAGACCCAGTACTTC. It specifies CASSLVALPGLEKETQYF.